These 2 T cell receptor beta chains share one sample of origin, sequenced in a study of blood T cell repertoires in COVID-19 (dated by TCRdb to between 2020 and 2021). Library preparation employed the immunoSEQ multiplex PCR assay. What TCRdb holds here is the immuneACCESS table cut down to in-frame rearrangements. Part of the clones is not present; checked against another copy, under half of the missing clones reflect an unresolved V gene, and the others are unexplained. For this sample there are 85,000 to 130,000 clones; 70% to 90% appear just once. The ten largest clonotypes hold 5% to 6.5% of the sample. The sequenced material came from peripheral blood. These receptors were collected from a human donor in a cohort sampled during active COVID-19.

The chain employs TRBV6-1 and TRBJ2-2, with D perhaps matching TRBD2 (6 bases). Germline CDR1 and CDR2: MNHNS and SASEGT. The CDR3 is made up of 15 amino acids. The ends were cut back, 1 base at V and 7 bases at J, with 13 bases in the middle. CDR3 in amino acids: CASSEVAGSSGELFF. The CDR3 nucleotides read TGTGCCAGCAGTGAAGTGGCGGGGTCCAGCGGGGAGCTGTTTTTT.

This clone was seen once. The chain is built from TRBV6-5 and TRBJ2-7; D may be TRBD1 (5 bases). This CDR3 region has 14 residues. Germline V gene lookup returns CDR1 MNHEY and CDR2 SVGAGI. Trimming removed 6 bases from V and 1 base from J, with 13 bases in between. CDR3: CASSRASPSYEQYF. In DNA form, the CDR3 reads TGTGCCAGCAGCAGGGCGAGTCCTTCCTACGAGCAGTACTTC.